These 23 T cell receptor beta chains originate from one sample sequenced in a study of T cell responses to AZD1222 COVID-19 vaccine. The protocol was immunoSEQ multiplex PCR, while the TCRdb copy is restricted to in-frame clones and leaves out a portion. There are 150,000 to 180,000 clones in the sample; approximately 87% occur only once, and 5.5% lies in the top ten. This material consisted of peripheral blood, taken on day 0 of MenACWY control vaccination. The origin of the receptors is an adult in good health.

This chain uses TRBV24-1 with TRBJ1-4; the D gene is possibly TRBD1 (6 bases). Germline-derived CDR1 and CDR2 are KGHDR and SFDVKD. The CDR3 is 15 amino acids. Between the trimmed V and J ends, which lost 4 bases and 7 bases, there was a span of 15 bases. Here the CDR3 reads CATSDPTGSGEKLFF. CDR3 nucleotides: TGTGCCACCAGTGACCCGACAGGTTCGGGTGAAAAACTGTTTTTT.

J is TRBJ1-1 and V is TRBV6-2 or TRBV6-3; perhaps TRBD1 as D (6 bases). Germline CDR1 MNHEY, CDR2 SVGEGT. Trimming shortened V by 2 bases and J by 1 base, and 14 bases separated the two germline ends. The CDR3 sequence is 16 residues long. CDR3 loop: CASSYTGRGKNTEAFF. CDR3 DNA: TGTGCCAGCAGTTACACAGGGCGGGGGAAGAACACTGAAGCTTTCTTT.

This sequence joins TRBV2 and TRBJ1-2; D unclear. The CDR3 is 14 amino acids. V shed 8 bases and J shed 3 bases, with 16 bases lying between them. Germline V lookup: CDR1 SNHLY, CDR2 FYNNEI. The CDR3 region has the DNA TGTGCCAGCCTTGGGTTGGAGAACTACTATGGCTACACCTTC. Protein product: CASLGLENYYGYTF.

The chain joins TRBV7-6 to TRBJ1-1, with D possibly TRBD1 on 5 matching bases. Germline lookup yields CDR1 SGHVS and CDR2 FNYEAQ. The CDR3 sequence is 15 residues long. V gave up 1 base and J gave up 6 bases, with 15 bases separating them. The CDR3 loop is CASSLGGVGPAEAFF. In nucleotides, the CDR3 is TGTGCCAGCAGCTTAGGGGGGGTAGGGCCAGCTGAAGCTTTCTTT.

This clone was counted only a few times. For the CDR3, the DNA is TGTGCCAGCAGTTTAGGTGGGGGGGTGCGGTATGGCTACACCTTC. This sequence encodes CASSLGGGVRYGYTF. The chain combines TRBV28 with TRBJ1-2; D may be TRBD1 (5 bases). This CDR3 contains 15 residues. The V gene lost 2 bases and the J gene lost 5 bases, with 15 bases spanning the gap. Germline V CDR1 and CDR2: MDHEN, SYDVKM.

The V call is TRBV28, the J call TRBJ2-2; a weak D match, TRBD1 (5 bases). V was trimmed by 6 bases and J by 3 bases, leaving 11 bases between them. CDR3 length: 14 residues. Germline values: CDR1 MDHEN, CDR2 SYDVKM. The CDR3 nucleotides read TGTGCCAGCAGGCGCAGGGTTTACACCGGGGAGCTGTTTTTT. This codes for CASRRRVYTGELFF. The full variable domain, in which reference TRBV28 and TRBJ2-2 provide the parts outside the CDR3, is DVKVTQSSRYLVKRTGEKVFLECVQDMDHENMFWYRQDPGLGLRLIYFSYDVKMKEKGDIPEGYSVSREKKERFSLILESASTNQTSMYLCASRRRVYTGELFFGEGSRLTVL.

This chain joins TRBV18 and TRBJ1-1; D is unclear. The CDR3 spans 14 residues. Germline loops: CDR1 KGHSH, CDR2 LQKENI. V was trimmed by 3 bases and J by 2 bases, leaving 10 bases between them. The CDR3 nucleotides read TGTGCCAGCTCACCGTTGAGGGCAAACACTGAAGCTTTCTTT. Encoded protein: CASSPLRANTEAFF.

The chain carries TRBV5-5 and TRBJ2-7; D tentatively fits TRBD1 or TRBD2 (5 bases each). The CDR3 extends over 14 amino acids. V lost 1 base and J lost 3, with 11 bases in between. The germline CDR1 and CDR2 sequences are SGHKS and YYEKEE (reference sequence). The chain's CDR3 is CASSLLWGNYEQYF. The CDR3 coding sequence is TGTGCCAGCAGCTTGTTATGGGGGAACTACGAGCAGTACTTC.

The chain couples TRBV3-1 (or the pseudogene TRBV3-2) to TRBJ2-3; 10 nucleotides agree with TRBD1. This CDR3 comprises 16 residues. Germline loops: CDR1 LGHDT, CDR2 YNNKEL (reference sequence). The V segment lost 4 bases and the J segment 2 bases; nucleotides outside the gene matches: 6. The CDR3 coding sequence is TGTGCCAGCAGCCCAACCGGGACAGGGGCCACAGATACGCAGTATTTT. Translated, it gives CASSPTGTGATDTQYF.

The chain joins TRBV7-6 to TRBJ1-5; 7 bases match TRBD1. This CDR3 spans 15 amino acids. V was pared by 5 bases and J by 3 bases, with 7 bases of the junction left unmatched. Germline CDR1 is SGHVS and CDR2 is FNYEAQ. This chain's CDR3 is CASSLGQFNNQPQHF. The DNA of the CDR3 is TGTGCCAGCAGCCTGGGACAGTTTAACAATCAGCCCCAGCATTTT.

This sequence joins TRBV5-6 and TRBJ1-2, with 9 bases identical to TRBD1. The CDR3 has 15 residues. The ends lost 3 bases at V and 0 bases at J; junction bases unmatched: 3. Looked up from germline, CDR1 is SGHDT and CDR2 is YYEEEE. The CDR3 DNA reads TGTGCCAGCAGCTCACAGGGGGCTCCTAACTATGGCTACACCTTC. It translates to CASSSQGAPNYGYTF.

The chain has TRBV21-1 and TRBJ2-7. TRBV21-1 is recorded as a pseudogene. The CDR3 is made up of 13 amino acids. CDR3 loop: CASSRDGNYEQYV. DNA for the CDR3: TGTGCCAGCAGTAGGGACGGCAACTACGAGCAGTACGTC.

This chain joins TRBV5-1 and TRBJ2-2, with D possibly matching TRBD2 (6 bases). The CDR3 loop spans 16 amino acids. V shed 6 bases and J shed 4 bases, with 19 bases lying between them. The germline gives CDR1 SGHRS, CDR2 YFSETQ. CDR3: CASKSPGGGLTGELFF. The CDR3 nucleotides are TGCGCCAGCAAATCTCCTGGGGGAGGTCTCACCGGGGAGCTGTTTTTT.

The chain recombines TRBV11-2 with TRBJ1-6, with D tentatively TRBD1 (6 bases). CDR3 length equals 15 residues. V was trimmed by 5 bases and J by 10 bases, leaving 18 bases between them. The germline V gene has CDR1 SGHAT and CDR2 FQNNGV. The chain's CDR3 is CASSPRTWRGSPLHF. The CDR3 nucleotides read TGTGCCAGCAGCCCCCGGACCTGGAGGGGGTCACCCCTCCACTTT.

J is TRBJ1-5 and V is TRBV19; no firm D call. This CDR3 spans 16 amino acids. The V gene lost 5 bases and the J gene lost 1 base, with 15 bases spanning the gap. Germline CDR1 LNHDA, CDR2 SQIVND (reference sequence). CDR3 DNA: TGTGCCAGTAGTGTCCGTTGGTTAGGGAGCAATCAGCCCCAGCATTTT. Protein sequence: CASSVRWLGSNQPQHF.

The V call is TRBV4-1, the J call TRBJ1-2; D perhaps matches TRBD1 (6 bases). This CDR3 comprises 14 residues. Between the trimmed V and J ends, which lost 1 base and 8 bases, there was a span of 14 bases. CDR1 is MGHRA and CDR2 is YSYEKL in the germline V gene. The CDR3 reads CASSQVSGAAGYTF. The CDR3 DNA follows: TGCGCCAGCAGCCAAGTTTCGGGGGCTGCCGGCTACACCTTC.

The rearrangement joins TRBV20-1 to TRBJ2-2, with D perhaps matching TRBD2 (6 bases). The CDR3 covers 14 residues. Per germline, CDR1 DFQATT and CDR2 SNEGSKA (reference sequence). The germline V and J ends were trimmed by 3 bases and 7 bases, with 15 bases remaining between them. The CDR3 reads CSASYGGAGGELFF. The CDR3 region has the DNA TGCAGTGCTAGTTATGGCGGGGCGGGCGGGGAGCTGTTTTTT.

The CDR3 bases are TGCGCCAGCAGCCAAGAATCCACTGTTAACACTGAAGCTTTCTTT. Translated: CASSQESTVNTEAFF. This chain uses TRBV4-3 with TRBJ1-1; unclear D gene. There are 15 residues in the CDR3. Looked up from germline, CDR1 is LGHNA and CDR2 is YSLEER. The V gene lost 0 bases and the J gene lost 2 bases, with 10 bases spanning the gap.

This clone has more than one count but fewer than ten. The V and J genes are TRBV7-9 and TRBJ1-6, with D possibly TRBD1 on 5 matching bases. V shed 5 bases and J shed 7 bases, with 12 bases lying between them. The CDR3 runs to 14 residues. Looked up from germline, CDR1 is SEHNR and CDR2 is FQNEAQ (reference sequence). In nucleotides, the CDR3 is TGTGCCAGCAGCCCCGGGGGGGGGAATTCACCCCTCCACTTT. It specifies CASSPGGGNSPLHF. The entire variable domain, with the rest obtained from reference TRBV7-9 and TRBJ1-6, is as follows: DTGVSQNPRHKITKRGQNVTFRCDPISEHNRLYWYRQTLGQGPEFLTYFQNEAQLEKSRLLSDRFSAERPKGSFSTLEIQRTEQGDSAMYLCASSPGGGNSPLHFGNGTRLTVT.

CDR3 sequence: CASSFPGVNQPQHF. CDR3 in DNA: TGTGCCAGCAGCTTCCCAGGGGTCAATCAGCCCCAGCATTTT. The chain links TRBV7-9 to TRBJ1-5; D may be TRBD1 (6 bases). The CDR3 runs to 14 residues. V lost 3 bases and J 3 bases, leaving 9 bases between the germline ends. CDR1 and CDR2 (germline): SEHNR, FQNEAQ (reference sequence).

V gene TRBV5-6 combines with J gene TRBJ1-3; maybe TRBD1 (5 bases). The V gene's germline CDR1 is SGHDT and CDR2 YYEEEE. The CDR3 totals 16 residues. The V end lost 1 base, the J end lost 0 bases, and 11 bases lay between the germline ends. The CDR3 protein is CASSLLGPNSGNTIYF. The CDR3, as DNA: TGTGCCAGCAGCTTGTTGGGGCCGAACTCTGGAAACACCATATATTTT.

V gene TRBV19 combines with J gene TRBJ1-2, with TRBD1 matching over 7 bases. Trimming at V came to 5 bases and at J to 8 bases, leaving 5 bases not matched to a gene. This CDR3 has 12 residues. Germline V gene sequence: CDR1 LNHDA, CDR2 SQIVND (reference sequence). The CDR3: CASSDRAGGYTF. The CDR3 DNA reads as TGTGCCAGTAGTGACAGGGCGGGGGGCTACACCTTC. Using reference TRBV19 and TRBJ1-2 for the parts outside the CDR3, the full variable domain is DGGITQSPKYLFRKEGQNVTLSCEQNLNHDAMYWYRQDPGQGLRLIYYSQIVNDFQKGDIAEGYSVSREKKESFPLTVTSAQKNPTAFYLCASSDRAGGYTFGSGTRLTVV.

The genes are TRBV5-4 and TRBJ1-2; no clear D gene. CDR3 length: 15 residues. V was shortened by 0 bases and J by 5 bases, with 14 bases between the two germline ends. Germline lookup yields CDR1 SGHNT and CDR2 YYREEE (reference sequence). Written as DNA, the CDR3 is TGTGCCAGCAGCTTGGACGGTGGAGTGGGATATGGCTACACCTTC. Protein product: CASSLDGGVGYGYTF.